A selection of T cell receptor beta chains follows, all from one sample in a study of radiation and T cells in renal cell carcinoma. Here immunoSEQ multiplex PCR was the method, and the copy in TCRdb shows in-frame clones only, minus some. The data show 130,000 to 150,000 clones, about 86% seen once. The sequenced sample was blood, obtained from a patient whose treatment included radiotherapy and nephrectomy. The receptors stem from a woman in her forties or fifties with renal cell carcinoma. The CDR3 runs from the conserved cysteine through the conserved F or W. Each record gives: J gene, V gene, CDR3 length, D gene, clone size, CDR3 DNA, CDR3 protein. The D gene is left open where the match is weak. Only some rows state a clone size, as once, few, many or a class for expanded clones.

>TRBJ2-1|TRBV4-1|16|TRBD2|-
TGCGCCAGCAGCCTTAGCGGGAGTCTTTCTTTCAATGAGCAGTTCTTC
CASSLSGSLSFNEQFF
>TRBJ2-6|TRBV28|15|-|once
TGTGCCAGCAGTTATGCTGGGTCTGGGGCCAACGTCCTGACTTTC
CASSYAGSGANVLTF
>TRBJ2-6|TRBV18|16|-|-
TGTGCCAGCTCACCAGGATGGGGAGCAGGGGCCAACGTCCTGACTTTC
CASSPGWGAGANVLTF
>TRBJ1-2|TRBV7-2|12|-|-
TGTGCCAGCAGCCAGGGACCCTATGGCTACACCTTC
CASSQGPYGYTF
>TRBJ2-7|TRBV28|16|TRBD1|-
TGTGCCAGCAGTCCCCGGACAGGGTGGGACGGAAAGGAGCAGTACTTC
CASSPRTGWDGKEQYF
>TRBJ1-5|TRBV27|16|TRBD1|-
TGTGCCAGCAGTCCTGACAGGGTTGGGGTCAATCAGCCCCAGCATTTT
CASSPDRVGVNQPQHF
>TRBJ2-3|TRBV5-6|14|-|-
TGTGCCAGCAGCTTGGATGCTGAGGCAGATACGCAGTATTTT
CASSLDAEADTQYF
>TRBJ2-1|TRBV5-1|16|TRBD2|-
TGCGCCAGCAGCTTGGACCTGCGGGAGCTCCACAATGAGCAGTTCTTC
CASSLDLRELHNEQFF
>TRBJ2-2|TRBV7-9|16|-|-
TGTGCCAGCAGTCAGTTTGCAGGGTCCTCCACCGGGGAGCTGTTTTTT
CASSQFAGSSTGELFF
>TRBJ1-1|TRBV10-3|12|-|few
TGTGCCATCAGCCGGGAGGAAACTGAAGCTTTCTTT
CAISREETEAFF
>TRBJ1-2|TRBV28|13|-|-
TGTGCCAGCAGCGGACAGTTTTACTATGGCTACACCTTC
CASSGQFYYGYTF
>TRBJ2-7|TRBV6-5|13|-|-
TGTGCCAGCCGAGGGAGTAGCTGGTACGAGCAGTACTTC
CASRGSSWYEQYF
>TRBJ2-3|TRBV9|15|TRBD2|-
TGTGCCAGCAGCGTCCCCCTCGGCGGGGGGGATACGCAGTATTTT
CASSVPLGGGDTQYF
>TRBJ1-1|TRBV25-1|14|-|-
TGTGCCAGCAGTGCAACGCAAAGGACTGAAGAAGCTTTCTTT
CASSATQRTEEAFF
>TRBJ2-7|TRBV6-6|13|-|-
TGTGCCAGCAGTTATCCCAACTCCTACGAGCAGTACTTC
CASSYPNSYEQYF
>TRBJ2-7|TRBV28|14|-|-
TGTGCCAGCAGTCGGCCGACAGGAGGTTACGAGCAGTACTTC
CASSRPTGGYEQYF
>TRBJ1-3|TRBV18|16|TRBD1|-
TGTGCCAGCTCCCGGGACAGGACCGAAGGTGGAAACACCATATATTTT
CASSRDRTEGGNTIYF
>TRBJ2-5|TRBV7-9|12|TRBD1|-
TGTGCCAGCAGCACAGGGGAAGAGACCCAGTACTTC
CASSTGEETQYF
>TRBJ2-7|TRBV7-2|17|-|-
TGTGCCAGCAGCGCAAGGCGGGGAGCGGATGTAGGCTACGAGCAGTACTTC
CASSARRGADVGYEQYF
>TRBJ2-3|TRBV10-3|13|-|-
TGTGCCATCAGTGACCGGAGCACAGATACGCAGTATTTT
CAISDRSTDTQYF
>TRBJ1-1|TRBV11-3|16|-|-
TGTGCCAGCAGCCGAGGGAGGGGCGCAGGCGACACTGAAGCTTTCTTT
CASSRGRGAGDTEAFF
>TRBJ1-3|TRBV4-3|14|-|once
TGCGCCAGCAGCCAAGATGGCTCTGGAAACACCATATATTTT
CASSQDGSGNTIYF
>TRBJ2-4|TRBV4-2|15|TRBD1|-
TGTGCCAGCAGCCAAGGGGCAGGGGGTGAAAACATTCAGTACTTC
CASSQGAGGENIQYF
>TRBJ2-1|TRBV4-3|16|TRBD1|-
TGCGCCAGCAGCCCCCCAACCGGGACAGGGTCCCATGAGCAGTTCTTC
CASSPPTGTGSHEQFF
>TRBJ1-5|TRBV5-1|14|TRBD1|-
TGCGCCAGCAGCTTGGGACAGGGGGGTCAGCCCCAGCATTTT
CASSLGQGGQPQHF
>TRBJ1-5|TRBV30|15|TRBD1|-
TGTGCCTGGAGTAGGGGACAGGGGGAGAATCAGCCCCAGCATTTT
CAWSRGQGENQPQHF
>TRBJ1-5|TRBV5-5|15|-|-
TGTGCCAGCAGCCCCGCTGACAGTAGCAATCAGCCCCAGCATTTT
CASSPADSSNQPQHF
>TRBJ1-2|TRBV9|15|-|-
TGTGCCAGCAGCGTCAGTGGCGGCACTAACTATGGCTACACCTTC
CASSVSGGTNYGYTF
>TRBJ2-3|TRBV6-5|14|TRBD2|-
TGTGCCAGCAGCGAGCTAGCGGGAGAAGAAGCGCAGTATTTT
CASSELAGEEAQYF
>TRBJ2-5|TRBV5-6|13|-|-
TGTGCCAGCAGCTTGGGGGCAGAGCAGACCCAGTACTTC
CASSLGAEQTQYF
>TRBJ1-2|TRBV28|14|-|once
TGTGCCAGCAGTTTACACGGGGACTCGGAGGGCTACACCTTC
CASSLHGDSEGYTF
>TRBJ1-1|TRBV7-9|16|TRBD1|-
TGTGCCAGCAGCCGGACAGGGGCTTCCATGAACACTGAAGCTTTCTTT
CASSRTGASMNTEAFF
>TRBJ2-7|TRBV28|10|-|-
TGTGCCACGAGTGAAACCGAGCAGTACTTC
CATSETEQYF
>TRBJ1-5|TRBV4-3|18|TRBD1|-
TGCGCCAGCAGCCAAGCCCGGACAGGAAGGGGCCTTTTCCAGCCCCAGCATTTT
CASSQARTGRGLFQPQHF
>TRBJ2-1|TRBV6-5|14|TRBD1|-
TGTGCCAGCAGTCGAGGGACAGGAAAAAATGAGCAGTTCTTC
CASSRGTGKNEQFF
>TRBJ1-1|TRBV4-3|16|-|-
TGCGCCAGCAGCCAGGGGTTCAGGGGAGGTAGGACTGAAGCTTTCTTT
CASSQGFRGGRTEAFF
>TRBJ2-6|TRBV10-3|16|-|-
TGTGCCATCAGTTCCCCGGGGGTAGCTGGGGCCAACGTCCTGACTTTC
CAISSPGVAGANVLTF
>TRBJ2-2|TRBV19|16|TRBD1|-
TGTGCCAGTAGCATCTTAGGGACAGCCAACACCGGGGAGCTGTTTTTT
CASSILGTANTGELFF
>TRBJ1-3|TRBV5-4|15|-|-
TGTGCCAGCAGCTTGGATCCCAGCTCTGGAAACACCATATATTTT
CASSLDPSSGNTIYF
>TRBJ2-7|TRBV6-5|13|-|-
TGTGCCAGCAGTTACCGGGACGGCTACGAGCAGTACTTC
CASSYRDGYEQYF
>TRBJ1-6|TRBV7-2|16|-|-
TGTGCCAGCAGCTTAGCCAGCGGACGACTCAATTCACCCCTCCACTTT
CASSLASGRLNSPLHF
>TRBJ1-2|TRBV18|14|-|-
TGTGCCAGCTCCGCGGGCGTCGGCGAATATGGCTACACCTTC
CASSAGVGEYGYTF
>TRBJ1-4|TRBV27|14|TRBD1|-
TGTGCCAGCAGCGGGAACAGGGGTAATGAAAAACTGTTTTTT
CASSGNRGNEKLFF
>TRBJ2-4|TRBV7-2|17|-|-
TGTGCCAGCAGCTTAGCCCCTTCTCTAGCTGAGGTGAACATTCAGTACTTC
CASSLAPSLAEVNIQYF
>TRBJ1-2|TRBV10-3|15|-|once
TGTGCCATCAGTGAATGGGTCGGGGGTGACTATGGCTACACCTTC
CAISEWVGGDYGYTF